This T cell receptor beta chain appears in the sequencing data of a study of blood T cell repertoires in COVID-19. The CDR3 consists of 17 residues. The V gene end was trimmed by 1 base and the J gene end by 6 bases; junction bases not matched to a gene: 11. Germline lookup yields CDR1 SGHTA and CDR2 FQGNSA. Original handling: Reference gene primer amplification gave estimated nucleated cell counts. TCRdb's copy holds only in-frame clones and misses some; the assay was immunoSEQ multiplex PCR. For V, J and clone size, that table is used; D and trimming come from the DNA. In the table there are fewer than 250,000 clones, about 87% of which are singletons.

Sequenced material: peripheral blood. The chain has TRBV7-2 and TRBJ2-2, with TRBD1 matching 7 bases. The clonotype comes from a man aged 55-75 years with acute or convalescent COVID-19. The chain's CDR3 is CASSLVGARGHSGELFF. Here the CDR3 DNA reads TGTGCCAGCAGCTTAGTGGGGGCGAGGGGGCATTCCGGGGAGCTGTTTTTT.